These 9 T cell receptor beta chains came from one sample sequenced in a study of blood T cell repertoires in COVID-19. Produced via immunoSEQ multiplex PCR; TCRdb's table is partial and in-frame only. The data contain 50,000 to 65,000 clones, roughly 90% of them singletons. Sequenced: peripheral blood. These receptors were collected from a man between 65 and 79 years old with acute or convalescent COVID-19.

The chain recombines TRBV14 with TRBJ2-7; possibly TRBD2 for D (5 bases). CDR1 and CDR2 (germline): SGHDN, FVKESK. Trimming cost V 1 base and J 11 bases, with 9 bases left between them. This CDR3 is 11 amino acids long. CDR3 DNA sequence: TGTGCCAGCAGCCAAGGAGGGTACGAGTACTTC. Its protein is CASSQGGYEYF.

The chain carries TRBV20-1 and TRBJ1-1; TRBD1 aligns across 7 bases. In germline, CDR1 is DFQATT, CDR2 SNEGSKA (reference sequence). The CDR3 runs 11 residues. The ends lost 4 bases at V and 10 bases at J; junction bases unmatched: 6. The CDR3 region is CSATYTGAAFF. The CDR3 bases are TGCAGTGCTACTTACACAGGGGCAGCTTTCTTT.

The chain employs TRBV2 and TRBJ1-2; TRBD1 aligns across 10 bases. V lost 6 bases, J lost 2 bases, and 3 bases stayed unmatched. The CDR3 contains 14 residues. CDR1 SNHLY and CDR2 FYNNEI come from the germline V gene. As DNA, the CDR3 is TGTGCCAGCAGCCAGGACAGGGGGAACTATGGCTACACCTTC. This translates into CASSQDRGNYGYTF.

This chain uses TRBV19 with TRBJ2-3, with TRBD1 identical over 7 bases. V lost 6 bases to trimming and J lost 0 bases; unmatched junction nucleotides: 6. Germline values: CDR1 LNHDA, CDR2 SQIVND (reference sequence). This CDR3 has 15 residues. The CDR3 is CASRLTGVSTDTQYF. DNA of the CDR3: TGTGCCAGTAGGCTAACAGGGGTCAGCACAGATACGCAGTATTTT.

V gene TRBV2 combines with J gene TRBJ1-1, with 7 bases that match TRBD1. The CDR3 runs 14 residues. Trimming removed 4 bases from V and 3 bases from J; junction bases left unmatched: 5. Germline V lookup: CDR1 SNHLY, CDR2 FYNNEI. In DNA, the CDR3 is TGTGCCAGCAGTGGAAGGGGGCATTACACTGAAGCTTTCTTT. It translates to CASSGRGHYTEAFF.

The CDR3 protein is CASSRRSGALNEQFF. CDR3 coding DNA: TGTGCCAGCAGTAGACGTAGCGGGGCTCTTAATGAGCAGTTCTTC. The chain joins TRBV6-5 to TRBJ2-1, with 8 positions matching TRBD2. Germline loops: CDR1 MNHEY, CDR2 SVGAGI. V lost 5 bases, J lost 7 bases, and 10 bases stayed unmatched. The CDR3 spans 15 residues.

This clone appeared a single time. The CDR3 region has the DNA TGTGCCACCAGCAGACCAAGACAGAGTGCTCAGCCCCAGCATTTT. It translates to CATSRPRQSAQPQHF. The chain has TRBV15 and TRBJ1-5; possible D gene TRBD1, 5 bases. Germline-derived CDR1 and CDR2 are LNHNV and YYDKDF (reference sequence). Trimming stripped 2 bases from V and 6 bases from J, with 14 bases between. This CDR3 has 15 amino acids.

Here the CDR3 reads CASSFEARQPQHF. The CDR3 region has the DNA TGTGCCAGCAGTTTTGAGGCTCGGCAGCCCCAGCATTTT. The V and J genes are TRBV6-6 and TRBJ1-5; the D is unclear. Germline V gene lookup returns CDR1 MNHNY and CDR2 SVGAGI (reference sequence). V lost 4 bases to trimming and J lost 7 bases, with 11 bases between them. The CDR3 consists of 13 residues.

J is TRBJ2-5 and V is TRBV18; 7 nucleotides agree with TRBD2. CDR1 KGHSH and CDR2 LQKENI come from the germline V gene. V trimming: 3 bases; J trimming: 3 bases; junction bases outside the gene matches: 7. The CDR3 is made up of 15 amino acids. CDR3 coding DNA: TGTGCCAGCTCACCCAAGCGGGGCCTAAAAGAGACCCAGTACTTC. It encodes CASSPKRGLKETQYF.